Following are 14 T cell receptor beta chains from one sample sequenced in a study of shared clonotypes between healthy human individuals. Profiling relied on immunoSEQ multiplex PCR, and the TCRdb table lists in-frame clones only, not all of them. This table has fewer than 3 million clones, around 93% appearing once. Material: naive CD4+ T cells from PBMCs. Subset defined: CD45RA+ positively selected. Receptors originate from a man younger than 35 in good health. Some clones in this sample may be carry-over from other donors' samples.

This rearrangement joins TRBV27 to TRBJ2-2; 7 positions agree with TRBD2. The germline V gene has CDR1 MNHEY and CDR2 SMNVEV (reference sequence). CDR3 length equals 18 residues. The V segment lost 1 base and the J segment 3 bases; nucleotides outside the gene matches: 11. The CDR3 DNA follows: TGTGCCAGCAGTTTATTAGGTGTGGCGGGAGCGGACACCGGGGAGCTGTTTTTT. It yields the protein CASSLLGVAGADTGELFF.

V is TRBV5-1 and J is TRBJ2-2; D perhaps matches TRBD1 (6 bases). V lost 4 bases to trimming and J lost 0 bases, with 13 bases between them. The CDR3 is made up of 16 amino acids. CDR1 is SGHRS and CDR2 is YFSETQ in the germline V gene. CDR3: CASSATGSANTGELFF. CDR3 bases: TGCGCCAGCAGCGCGACAGGATCCGCGAACACCGGGGAGCTGTTTTTT. The whole variable domain, filled in from reference TRBV5-1 and TRBJ2-2, reads KAGVTQTPRYLIKTRGQQVTLSCSPISGHRSVSWYQQTPGQGLQFLFEYFSETQRNKGNFPGRFSGRQFSNSRSEMNVSTLELGDSALYLCASSATGSANTGELFFGEGSRLTVL.

To note about this clone: This same CDR3 is encoded by further DNA sequences in the sample. The chain joins TRBV2 to TRBJ1-5; D is ambiguous. Germline assignment: CDR1 SNHLY and CDR2 FYNNEI. V was clipped by 5 bases and J by 1 base, with 12 bases between them. The CDR3 consists of 15 residues. CDR3 nucleotides: TGTGCCAGCAGTCCGGAGGGAGGGAGCAATCAGCCCCAGCATTTT. Translating gives CASSPEGGSNQPQHF.

V and J are TRBV6-5 and TRBJ1-1, with D perhaps TRBD1 (5 bases). CDR3 length: 14 amino acids. Germline assignment: CDR1 MNHEY and CDR2 SVGAGI. V lost 5 bases and J 3 bases, leaving 13 bases between the germline ends. This CDR3 is CASSQHGGDTEAFF. The CDR3 nucleotides are TGTGCCAGCAGTCAGCACGGGGGGGACACTGAAGCTTTCTTT.

This clone was counted only a few times. The CDR3 DNA follows: TGTGCCAGTAAGGGGCAGCCCAGCAATCAGCCCCAGCATTTT. As protein: CASKGQPSNQPQHF. J is TRBJ1-5 and V is TRBV19; tentatively, D is TRBD1 (5 bases). The CDR3 is 14 amino acids. Germline assignment: CDR1 LNHDA and CDR2 SQIVND (reference sequence). V was clipped by 7 bases and J by 1 base, with 11 bases between them.

This chain joins TRBV28 and TRBJ2-7, with D unresolved. With 5 bases removed from V and 7 bases from J, the gap between germline ends came to 15 bases. The CDR3 is 13 amino acids. The germline CDR1 and CDR2 sequences are MDHEN and SYDVKM. CDR3 amino acids: CASSPQPLREQYF. CDR3 in DNA: TGTGCCAGCAGTCCCCAGCCCCTTAGGGAGCAGTACTTC.

V and J are TRBV29-1 and TRBJ2-1, with D perhaps TRBD1 (5 bases). V was shortened by 6 bases and J by 13 bases, with 19 bases between the two germline ends. CDR3 length equals 12 residues. CDR1 SQVTM and CDR2 ANQGSEA come from the germline V gene. CDR3 DNA: TGCAGCGTCAATAAAGCAGGGTGGGAACAGTTCTTC. Translation: CSVNKAGWEQFF.

The rearrangement links TRBV9 to TRBJ1-1; D not certain. Germline CDR1 is SGDLS and CDR2 is YYNGEE. CDR3 length equals 15 residues. Trimming removed 3 bases from V and 0 bases from J, with 12 bases in between. The CDR3 DNA reads TGTGCCAGCAGCGCGCAACCGCTTTTGAACACTGAAGCTTTCTTT. Protein sequence: CASSAQPLLNTEAFF.

The chain is built from TRBV13 and TRBJ1-1; D gene unclear. The CDR3 runs 14 residues. Germline V lookup: CDR1 PRHDT, CDR2 FYEKMQ (reference sequence). Trimming removed 5 bases at V and 5 bases at J, with 15 bases between. The CDR3 region has the DNA TGTGCCAGCAGCGCTAGGGATCGTGGAACTGAAGCTTTCTTT. This sequence encodes CASSARDRGTEAFF.

In DNA, the CDR3 is TGTGCCAGCAGTGAAGCGCTTCGGGACAGCTATGGCTACACCTTC. It encodes CASSEALRDSYGYTF. The genes are TRBV6-1 and TRBJ1-2, with 7 bases identical to TRBD1. Germline assignment: CDR1 MNHNS and CDR2 SASEGT. The CDR3 runs to 15 residues. V lost 0 bases to trimming and J lost 4 bases; unmatched junction nucleotides: 5.

This sequence joins TRBV10-2 and TRBJ2-7; D ambiguous. V lost 6 bases and J 3 bases, leaving 12 bases between the germline ends. This CDR3 has 13 amino acids. Germline CDR1 WSHSY, CDR2 SAAADI. The CDR3 here is CASSLRLFYEQYF. DNA of the CDR3: TGCGCCAGCAGCCTCAGGCTTTTCTACGAGCAGTACTTC.

V gene TRBV5-5 combines with J gene TRBJ2-7, with D perhaps TRBD1 (5 bases). With 4 bases removed from V and 0 bases from J, the gap between germline ends came to 11 bases. The CDR3 spans 14 residues. Looked up from germline, CDR1 is SGHKS and CDR2 is YYEKEE (reference sequence). The CDR3 protein is CASSRWGNSYEQYF. The CDR3 DNA follows: TGTGCCAGCAGCCGTTGGGGCAACTCCTACGAGCAGTACTTC.

The chain carries TRBV12-5 and TRBJ2-1; no definite D call. Trimming pared 5 bases from V and 9 bases from J, leaving 20 bases between. The CDR3 sequence is 15 residues long. CDR1 and CDR2 (germline): LGHNT, FRNRAP. The CDR3 reads CASGPDLAVPLEQFF. CDR3 bases: TGTGCTAGTGGTCCAGACCTCGCGGTCCCCCTTGAGCAGTTCTTC.

The chain employs TRBV5-1 and TRBJ2-3; the match to TRBD2 covers 9 bases. Germline assignment: CDR1 SGHRS and CDR2 YFSETQ. The CDR3 consists of 16 residues. Trimming took 4 bases from V and 0 from J; bases not matched to a gene: 6. The CDR3 DNA is TGCGCCAGCAGCAAGCAGGCGGGAGGGAGCACAGATACGCAGTATTTT. Amino acid sequence: CASSKQAGGSTDTQYF.